The 21 T cell receptor beta chains below come from one sample, sequenced in a study of vaccination and CD4 T cells after COVID-19. Treatment in this sample: approximately 10-day PBMC culture with coronavirus spike peptide pools or control peptides (ViraFEST assay). Cultured CD4+ T cell DNA underwent sequencing with the Oncomine TCR Beta short-read assay. Via MiXCR, TCRdb re-called the PCR reads, giving one row per CDR3 protein. Among 7,500 to 10,000 distinct CDR3 sequences listed, more than 60% were seen once. What these receptors recognize is not known. The specimen was CD4+ T cells from blood, cultured in vitro. The receptors come from a human donor who had recovered from COVID-19.

The V and J genes are TRBV7-9 and TRBJ2-7; 12 bases line up with TRBD2. V lost 1 base and J lost 5; bases outside the gene matches: 12. CDR3 size: 18 residues. Germline assignment: CDR1 SEHNR and CDR2 FQNEAQ (reference sequence). The CDR3 loop reads CASSLVVQLAGGPHEQYF. The CDR3, as DNA: TGTGCCAGCAGCTTAGTCGTCCAGCTAGCGGGGGGGCCCCACGAGCAGTACTTC.

This rearrangement joins TRBV7-3 to TRBJ1-1, with D maybe TRBD1 (5 bases). This CDR3 has 14 amino acids. V gave up 2 bases and J gave up 5 bases, with 12 bases separating them. Germline loops: CDR1 SGHTA, CDR2 FQGTGA. CDR3 coding DNA: TGTGCCAGCAGCTTATCTCAGGGTAGGACTGAAGCTTTCTTT. Amino acids: CASSLSQGRTEAFF.

The rearrangement uses TRBV24-1 and TRBJ1-1; perhaps TRBD1 as D (5 bases). Trimming pared 7 bases from V and 1 base from J, leaving 9 bases between. Germline CDR1 KGHDR, CDR2 SFDVKD. This CDR3 contains 13 residues. Here the CDR3 reads CATRGGGNTEAFF. The CDR3 coding sequence is TGTGCCACCAGGGGCGGGGGGAACACTGAAGCTTTCTTT.

This clonotype occurred a few times. This rearrangement joins TRBV12-3 or TRBV12-4 to TRBJ1-2; no reliable D call. CDR3 length equals 14 residues. Trimming left V 2 bases short and J 8 bases short, with 15 bases between. The CDR3 loop is CASSLRRALGGYTF. In DNA, the CDR3 is TGTGCCAGCAGTTTAAGACGCGCCCTAGGCGGCTACACCTTC.

V gene TRBV6-4 combines with J gene TRBJ1-5; D gene uncertain. Trimming removed 7 bases from V and 4 bases from J, with 17 bases in between. Germline V gene lookup returns CDR1 MRHNA and CDR2 SNTAGT. This CDR3 region has 15 residues. CDR3 sequence (DNA): TGTGCCAGCACAGAAGTTTGGGAAAAAAATCAGCCCCAGCATTTT. It is translated as CASTEVWEKNQPQHF.

The rearrangement uses TRBV11-3 and TRBJ1-1; 7 positions agree with TRBD1. The CDR3 is 15 amino acids. The V gene end was trimmed by 5 bases and the J gene end by 0 bases; junction bases not matched to a gene: 6. Germline V gene data show CDR1 as SGHNT and CDR2 as YENEEA. The CDR3 DNA follows: TGTGCCAGCAGCACCCACAGGGGACTGAACACTGAAGCTTTCTTT. It is translated as CASSTHRGLNTEAFF.

This chain uses TRBV19 with TRBJ1-1; 9 bases are a match to TRBD1. The ends lost 4 bases at V and 0 bases at J; junction bases unmatched: 6. CDR1 and CDR2 (germline): LNHDA, SQIVND (reference sequence). This CDR3 has 16 amino acids. The DNA for the CDR3 is TGTGCCAGTAGTACCGGGACAGGGAGAGTGAACACTGAAGCTTTCTTT. Its protein is CASSTGTGRVNTEAFF. The variable domain in full, completed from reference TRBV19 and TRBJ1-1, reads DGGITQSPKYLFRKEGQNVTLSCEQNLNHDAMYWYRQDPGQGLRLIYYSQIVNDFQKGDIAEGYSVSREKKESFPLTVTSAQKNPTAFYLCASSTGTGRVNTEAFFGQGTRLTVV.

This clonotype qualifies as medium-sized. This CDR3 reads CASSRGSSGNTIYF. Here the CDR3 DNA reads TGTGCCAGCAGCCGCGGGAGCTCTGGAAACACCATATATTTT. The chain joins TRBV6-1 to TRBJ1-3; D not resolved. This CDR3 is 14 amino acids long. Germline CDR1 and CDR2: MNHNS and SASEGT. Between the trimmed V and J ends, which lost 6 bases and 0 bases, there was a span of 9 bases.

V is TRBV19 and J is TRBJ1-1; 8 bases map to TRBD1. The germline V gene encodes CDR1 LNHDA and CDR2 SQIVND (reference sequence). The trim removed 6 bases at V and 3 bases at J, leaving 3 bases unmatched. The CDR3 contains 13 residues. The CDR3 here is CASSTTGDTEAFF. The CDR3 nucleotides read TGTGCCAGTAGCACGACAGGGGACACTGAAGCTTTCTTT.

For this clonotype: It is unclear where the CDR3 begins or ends on the DNA, so no DNA is shown, and the CDR3 is as TCRdb lists it. J is TRBJ2-7 and V is TRBV28. A total of 12 residues make up the CDR3, ends included. Germline V CDR1 and CDR2: MDHEN, SYDVKM. The chain's CDR3 is CASSTSGYEQYF.

The genes are TRBV5-6 and TRBJ1-1; D unclear. The CDR3 sequence is 16 residues long. The germline V gene encodes CDR1 SGHDT and CDR2 YYEEEE. V dropped 4 bases and J dropped 1 base, with 17 bases sitting between them. CDR3 residues: CASSANNWGGNTEAFF. CDR3 in DNA: TGTGCCAGCAGCGCGAACAACTGGGGTGGGAACACTGAAGCTTTCTTT.

This rearrangement joins TRBV10-2 to TRBJ2-1; possible D gene TRBD2, 6 bases. V was cut by 6 bases and J by 9 bases, with 15 bases left in between. CDR1 and CDR2 (germline): WSHSY, SAAADI. There are 13 residues in the CDR3. The CDR3 region is CASRGLVYGEQFF. The DNA of the CDR3 is TGCGCCAGCAGGGGACTTGTTTACGGTGAGCAGTTCTTC.

This clonotype was seen a single time. The DNA for the CDR3 is TGTGCCAGTAGTATAACATGGACGGATAACTATGGCTACACCTTC. As protein: CASSITWTDNYGYTF. The chain joins TRBV19 to TRBJ1-2; D gene uncertain. This CDR3 has 15 amino acids. Trimming took off 2 bases at V and 1 base at J, with 11 bases between the two ends. Germline V gives CDR1 LNHDA, CDR2 SQIVND (reference sequence).

The table lists this clonotype with a few counts. V is TRBV24-1 and J is TRBJ1-2; D ambiguous. V gave up 6 bases and J gave up 0 bases, with 10 bases separating them. Germline V CDR1 and CDR2: KGHDR, SFDVKD. The CDR3 runs 14 residues. This chain's CDR3 is CATSNPGANYGYTF. The CDR3 nucleotides are TGTGCCACCAGTAACCCCGGTGCTAACTATGGCTACACCTTC.

This chain uses TRBV7-9 with TRBJ1-2; D not resolved. Per germline, CDR1 SEHNR and CDR2 FQNEAQ (reference sequence). The CDR3 has 13 residues. Trimming stripped 5 bases from V and 2 bases from J, with 9 bases between. CDR3 region: CASSPDGNYGYTF. CDR3 in DNA: TGTGCCAGCAGCCCGGACGGGAACTATGGCTACACCTTC.

The genes are TRBV15 and TRBJ2-7, with TRBD2 matching over 8 bases. V lost 3 bases and J lost 6; bases outside the gene matches: 4. Per germline, CDR1 LNHNV and CDR2 YYDKDF (reference sequence). The CDR3 runs to 13 residues. CDR3 coding DNA: TGTGCCACCAGCAGGAAACTAGCGGCCGAGCAGTACTTC. Amino acid sequence: CATSRKLAAEQYF.

V gene TRBV5-8 combines with J gene TRBJ2-5, with D possibly TRBD1 on 6 matching bases. Germline V lookup: CDR1 SGHTS, CDR2 YDEGEE. The ends were cut back, 2 bases at V and 5 bases at J, with 13 bases in the middle. The CDR3 is 14 amino acids. In DNA, the CDR3 is TGTGCCAGCAGCTTTTGGGGGCGTTGGGAGACCCAGTACTTC. This encodes CASSFWGRWETQYF.

The rearrangement links TRBV6-5 to TRBJ2-1; no clear D gene. The J call may be wrong; the DNA end is better matched by TRBJ2-7. Per the germline V gene, CDR1 is MNHEY and CDR2 is SVGAGI. The CDR3 covers 13 residues. This chain's CDR3 is CASSYQLMGEQYF. The CDR3 coding sequence is TGTGCCAGCAGTTACCAGCTTATGGGGGAGCAGTACTTC.

This clonotype has just a few counts. J is TRBJ2-2 and V is TRBV20-1, with D possibly matching TRBD1 (5 bases). V lost 3 bases to trimming and J lost 6 bases, with 20 bases between them. Germline V lookup: CDR1 DFQATT, CDR2 SNEGSKA (reference sequence). The CDR3 sequence is 16 residues long. The CDR3: CSARDDRTGLPGELFF. CDR3 coding DNA: TGCAGTGCTAGGGACGACAGAACCGGGCTGCCCGGGGAGCTGTTTTTT.

The chain couples TRBV4-1 to TRBJ1-2, with 10 nucleotides matching TRBD1. Trimming removed 3 bases from V and 4 bases from J; junction bases left unmatched: 5. Per the germline V gene, CDR1 is MGHRA and CDR2 is YSYEKL. The CDR3 sequence is 15 residues long. CDR3 in DNA: TGCGCCAGCAGCCAGGGGGACAGGGGCCTCTATGGCTACACCTTC. The encoded protein is CASSQGDRGLYGYTF.

The chain combines TRBV5-1 with TRBJ1-2; D is perhaps TRBD1 (5 bases). Germline CDR1 SGHRS, CDR2 YFSETQ. The CDR3 has 13 residues. Trimming took off 3 bases at V and 7 bases at J, with 13 bases between the two ends. The CDR3 sequence is CASSSEGQRGYTF. In DNA, the CDR3 is TGCGCCAGCAGCTCTGAGGGGCAGCGTGGCTACACCTTC.